Listed below are T cell receptor beta chains from one sample, sequenced in a study of cytomegalovirus exposure and HLA in healthy donors. The assay was immunoSEQ multiplex PCR, and TCRdb's table has in-frame clones only and misses some. The table has some 150,000 clones, 78% seen once. Sample: PBMCs. The receptor source for this set is a male donor in good health and CMV-seronegative. The CDR3 runs from the conserved cysteine through the conserved F or W. The D gene is left open where the match is weak. Clone sizes are given selectively: once, few, many, or a class where the clone is expanded.

j_gene,v_gene,d_gene,abundance,CDR3nt,CDR3aa
TRBJ2-5,TRBV4-3,TRBD1,NA,TGCGCCAGCAGCCAAGATACAGGGGAAAGAGAGACCCAGTACTTC,CASSQDTGERETQYF
TRBJ2-3,TRBV11-2,NA,NA,TGTGCCAGCAGCTTAGGCACAGGGGGGGTGGATTTT,CASSLGTGGVDF
TRBJ2-7,TRBV27,TRBD2,NA,TGTGCCAGCAGTTCCTACCCGGGGGGGAACTACGAGCAGTACTTC,CASSSYPGGNYEQYF
TRBJ2-7,TRBV7-9,NA,NA,TGTGCCAGCAGCTTAGGAGGGCAGGCGGGCGAGCAGTACTTC,CASSLGGQAGEQYF
TRBJ2-7,TRBV7-9,NA,NA,TGTGCCAGCAGCACGGGACACCTTTACGAGCAGTACTTC,CASSTGHLYEQYF
TRBJ2-3,TRBV15,TRBD2,NA,TGTGCCACCAGCAGAGGGGCTAGCGGGACAGATACGCAGTATTTT,CATSRGASGTDTQYF
TRBJ2-7,TRBV9,NA,NA,TGTGCCAGCAGCGTAGAACAGGTGGGCGAGCAGTACTTC,CASSVEQVGEQYF
TRBJ1-2,TRBV5-4,TRBD1,NA,TGTGCCAGCAGCTTACAAGGGACAGATAACTATGGCTACACCTTC,CASSLQGTDNYGYTF
TRBJ2-7,TRBV5-1,NA,NA,TGCGCCAGCAGCTTGGGGCTCGGGGTACCCCACGAGCAGTACTTC,CASSLGLGVPHEQYF
TRBJ1-1,TRBV18,NA,NA,TGTGCCAGCTCACCAAGAGTGTCGGACAGTGAAGCTTTCTTT,CASSPRVSDSEAFF
TRBJ2-2,TRBV7-6,TRBD2,once,TGTGCCAGCAGCTTAGAGGCAGCGGGGGCGAACACCGGGGAGCTGTTTTTT,CASSLEAAGANTGELFF
TRBJ2-7,TRBV27,TRBD2,NA,TGTGCCAGCAGTCTCCTGACTAGCGGGGGGAGTAAAAGCTTC,CASSLLTSGGSKSF
TRBJ2-7,TRBV6-5,NA,few,TGTGCCAGCAGTCTCACCCCGGGAGATCTACGAGAGCAGTACTTC,CASSLTPGDLREQYF
TRBJ2-2,TRBV30,TRBD2,NA,TGTGCCTGGCGGGAGGCCGGGGAGCTGTTTTTT,CAWREAGELFF
TRBJ2-5,TRBV7-2,TRBD1,NA,TGTGCCAGCAGCTTCGACAGGGGTAAACAAGAGACCCAGTACTTC,CASSFDRGKQETQYF
TRBJ2-7,TRBV6-6,TRBD1,NA,TGTGCCAGCAGTTCCCGGGACAGGCATAACTTC,CASSSRDRHNF
TRBJ1-1,TRBV18,NA,NA,TGTGCCAGCTCAGAGGCTGGTGTGAACACTGAAGCTTTCTTT,CASSEAGVNTEAFF
TRBJ2-7,TRBV11-2,TRBD2,NA,TGTGCCAGCAACCTGGGGACTAGCGCCGAGCAGTACTTC,CASNLGTSAEQYF
TRBJ1-1,TRBV29-1,NA,NA,TGCAGCGTTCGGAGAGCGATCGACACTGAAGCTTTCTTT,CSVRRAIDTEAFF
TRBJ2-1,TRBV12-5,TRBD2,NA,TGTGCTAGTGGCGGGGGGGTTTGGCAGTTCTTC,CASGGGVWQFF
TRBJ2-1,TRBV5-1,NA,NA,TGCGCCAGCAGCGGTGCTCAGGGGAGCTCCTACAATGAGCAGTTCTTC,CASSGAQGSSYNEQFF
TRBJ2-1,TRBV5-4,TRBD2,NA,TGTGCCAGCAGCTTGACTAGCGGGAGCCACAATGAGCAGTTCTTC,CASSLTSGSHNEQFF
TRBJ2-2,TRBV6-6,TRBD1,NA,TGTGCCAGCAGGCGACAGGGAAACACCGGGGAGCTGTTTTTT,CASRRQGNTGELFF
TRBJ1-3,TRBV10-3,NA,NA,TGTGCCATCAGGGACGGGAGCTCTGGAAACACCATATATTTT,CAIRDGSSGNTIYF
TRBJ2-5,TRBV7-6,TRBD2,NA,TGTGCCAGCAGCTTAGCGCATCGCGGGGGAGCGGGAGAGACCCAGTACTTC,CASSLAHRGGAGETQYF
TRBJ2-3,TRBV19,TRBD1,once,TGTGCCAGTAGTATGGGGATCTATAAAACAGGGGTCGCTGATACGCAGTATTTT,CASSMGIYKTGVADTQYF
TRBJ2-5,TRBV9,NA,NA,TGTGCCAGCAGCCCCTACTTTGGGGGCGTAGAGACCCAGTACTTC,CASSPYFGGVETQYF
TRBJ2-7,TRBV5-6,NA,NA,TGTGCCAGCAGCTTGGACGTCTCCTACGAGCAGTACTTC,CASSLDVSYEQYF
TRBJ1-5,TRBV5-1,TRBD1,few,TGCGCCAGCAGCGTGGGACAGGGGGCGAATCAGCCCCAGCATTTT,CASSVGQGANQPQHF
TRBJ2-5,TRBV18,TRBD1,NA,TGTGCCAGCTCACCAGGGACAGGGACCGAGACCCAGTACTTC,CASSPGTGTETQYF
TRBJ2-7,TRBV4-2,NA,NA,TGTGCCAGCAGCCAAGACTCTGGCGGGATGCCCTACGAGCAGTACTTC,CASSQDSGGMPYEQYF
TRBJ2-2,TRBV4-1,TRBD2,NA,TGCGCCAGCAGCCAAGAGGGGGGGGTGGCCGGGGAGCTGTTTTTT,CASSQEGGVAGELFF
TRBJ1-6,TRBV5-1,TRBD1,NA,TGCGCCAGCAGCTGGTCAGGGGGCTATAATTCACCCCTCCACTTT,CASSWSGGYNSPLHF
TRBJ2-5,TRBV18,TRBD1,NA,TGTGCCAGCTCAGGACAGGGGAAAGAGACCCAGTACTTC,CASSGQGKETQYF
TRBJ2-5,TRBV27,NA,NA,TGTGCCAGCAGTTTAGGGAGCCACCAAGAGACCCAGTACTTC,CASSLGSHQETQYF
TRBJ2-1,TRBV11-2,NA,NA,TGTGCCAGCAGCTTAAGTCAGATCTACAATGAGCAGTTCTTC,CASSLSQIYNEQFF
TRBJ2-1,TRBV28,TRBD2,NA,TGTGCCAGCAGCCCCAGCGGGAGCTCCTACAATGAGCAGTTCTTC,CASSPSGSSYNEQFF
TRBJ2-1,TRBV9,TRBD2,NA,TGTGCCAGCAGCGTAGGTAGCGGGAGGAAAAATGAGCAGTTCTTC,CASSVGSGRKNEQFF